This T cell receptor (beta chain) was profiled in a study of cytomegalovirus exposure and HLA in healthy donors. This clone was seen only once. Antigen unknown. The sample holds other DNA sequences that translate to the same CDR3. Broader study findings: Cytomegalovirus status was reportedly diagnosed by the classifier with high sensitivity and specificity. Another analysis was done later, and it associated fewer than 20,000 TCR beta sequences with HLA alleles at 0.05 false discovery rate.

The PCR contained 60 Vbeta and 13 Jbeta primers. The method was immunoSEQ multiplex PCR; TCRdb's version includes in-frame clones alone and lacks a portion of them. The sample consists of some 160,000 clones, 75% to 90% of them appearing once. The specimen sequenced was PBMCs. This sequence originates from a young woman in good health and CMV-seronegative.

In DNA, the CDR3 is TGTGCCAGCAGTTCCGGGACTCGTCACAATGAGCAGTTCTTC. This sequence encodes CASSSGTRHNEQFF. The rearrangement joins TRBV27 to TRBJ2-1; D perhaps matches TRBD2 (6 bases). Germline assignment: CDR1 MNHEY and CDR2 SMNVEV (reference sequence). V dropped 4 bases and J dropped 5 bases, with 12 bases sitting between them. The CDR3 is 14 amino acids.